This T cell receptor (beta chain) stems from a study of blood T cell repertoires in COVID-19. Study information: PBMCs, B-cell-depleted T cells, or T cells were the source of the cDNA or gDNA that made up the material.

Germline loops: CDR1 GTSNPN, CDR2 SVGIG (reference sequence). V lost 3 bases and J 8 bases, leaving 19 bases between the germline ends. The CDR3 has 15 amino acids. Using immunoSEQ multiplex PCR, the repertoire was profiled, and TCRdb retains in-frame clones only, with some absent. This table holds 210,000 or so clones, about nine tenths found once. The V gene is TRBV30, the J gene TRBJ1-4, with a weak D call TRBD1 (5 bases). The receptor's source is an older woman with acute or convalescent COVID-19. The sample comprised peripheral blood. The CDR3 DNA is TGTGCCTGGAGACCGCGCGGGGGGGGAGGCGAAAAACTGTTTTTT. The encoded protein is CAWRPRGGGGEKLFF.